This T cell receptor (beta chain) was obtained from a study of blood T cells in healthy people across ages. Germline CDR1 and CDR2: MDHEN and SYDVKM. V trimming: 6 bases; J trimming: 0 bases; junction bases outside the gene matches: 5. The CDR3 contains 15 residues. Primed by a sample-barcoded 5' primer and a J-beta primer mix, a second PCR proceeded for 7 to 11 cycles. TCRdb analysed the 5' RACE reads with MiXCR anew, one entry per CDR3 protein. The sample lists 590,000 or so distinct CDR3 sequences; about 30% were seen once. Points from the study as a whole: Across the age range, TCR beta diversity per million T cells fell in a roughly linear way.

This clonotype was observed a few times. The antigen is undetermined. Sequencing was performed on blood. The source is a woman aged 80 or over in good health. This chain uses TRBV28 with TRBJ2-3; 8 nucleotides align to TRBD2. CDR3 loop: CASRDSGDSTDTQYF. Here the CDR3 DNA reads TGTGCCAGCAGGGATAGCGGGGATAGCACAGATACGCAGTATTTT. Drawing the rest from reference TRBV28 and TRBJ2-3, the complete variable domain is DVKVTQSSRYLVKRTGEKVFLECVQDMDHENMFWYRQDPGLGLRLIYFSYDVKMKEKGDIPEGYSVSREKKERFSLILESASTNQTSMYLCASRDSGDSTDTQYFGPGTRLTVL.